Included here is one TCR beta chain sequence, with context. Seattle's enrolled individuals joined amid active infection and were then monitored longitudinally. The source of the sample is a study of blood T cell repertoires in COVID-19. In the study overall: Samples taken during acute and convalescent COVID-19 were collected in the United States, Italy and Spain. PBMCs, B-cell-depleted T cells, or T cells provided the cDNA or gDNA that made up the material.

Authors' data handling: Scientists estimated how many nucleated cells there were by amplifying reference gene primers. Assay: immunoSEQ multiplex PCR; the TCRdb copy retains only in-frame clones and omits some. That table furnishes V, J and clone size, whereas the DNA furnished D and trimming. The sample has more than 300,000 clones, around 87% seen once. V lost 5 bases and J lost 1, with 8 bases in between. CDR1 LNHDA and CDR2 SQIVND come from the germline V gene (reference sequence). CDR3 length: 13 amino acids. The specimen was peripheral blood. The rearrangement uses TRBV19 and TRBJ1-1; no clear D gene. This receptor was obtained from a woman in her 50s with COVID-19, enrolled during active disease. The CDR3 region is CASSLYRNTEAFF. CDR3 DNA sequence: TGTGCCAGTAGTTTATACAGGAACACTGAAGCTTTCTTT. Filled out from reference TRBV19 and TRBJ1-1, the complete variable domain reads DGGITQSPKYLFRKEGQNVTLSCEQNLNHDAMYWYRQDPGQGLRLIYYSQIVNDFQKGDIAEGYSVSREKKESFPLTVTSAQKNPTAFYLCASSLYRNTEAFFGQGTRLTVV.